This TCR beta chain was retrieved from a study of cytomegalovirus exposure and HLA in healthy donors. Whole-study results and caveats: There were approximately 150 TCR beta chains listed as cytomegalovirus-associated.

Germline V gene data show CDR1 as SGHRS and CDR2 as YFSETQ. This CDR3 comprises 13 residues. V trimming: 4 bases; J trimming: 3 bases; junction bases outside the gene matches: 2. Concerning this clone: Its target is unknown.

PCR amplification relied on 60 Vbeta primers (plus 13 Jbeta primers). Clones were sequenced by immunoSEQ multiplex PCR, and TCRdb holds only the in-frame ones, with some missing. This sample contains about 150,000 clones. This TCR was recovered from a man aged 25-45 years in good health and CMV-seronegative. J is TRBJ2-5 and V is TRBV5-1; 8 nucleotides agree with TRBD2. The sample taken for sequencing was PBMCs. The CDR3 spells CASSPGLEETQYF. CDR3 sequence (DNA): TGCGCCAGCAGCCCGGGACTAGAAGAGACCCAGTACTTC.